One sample yielded the 22 T cell receptor beta chains listed below, sequenced in a study of T-cell memory formation after mild COVID-19. From the 5' RACE reads, TCRdb called clonotypes with MiXCR, one entry per CDR3 protein. The data contain hundreds of thousands of distinct CDR3 sequences, about 20% of them seen just once; the ten biggest clones take up around 12%. Input material: PBMCs or a T cell subset sorted from them (not recorded which). The receptor source for this set is an adult woman who had mild COVID-19 (a few samples of this study predate the infection). Cell type and time point are not known.

The rearrangement links TRBV6-6 to TRBJ2-4; possible D gene TRBD1, 6 bases. In germline, CDR1 is MNHNY, CDR2 SVGAGI (reference sequence). Trimming pared 7 bases from V and 0 bases from J, leaving 19 bases between. The CDR3 has 17 residues. CDR3 loop: CASTWGRRGLAKNIQYF. As DNA, the CDR3 is TGTGCCAGCACGTGGGGGCGCCGGGGATTAGCCAAAAACATTCAGTACTTC.

This clonotype was counted ten times or more. The chain recombines TRBV5-1 with TRBJ1-6; D not resolved. Per germline, CDR1 SGHRS and CDR2 YFSETQ. CDR3 length equals 15 residues. V lost 0 bases, J lost 9 bases, and 13 bases lay in between. The CDR3 DNA reads TGCGCCAGCAGCTTGGGGCAGGTAGAAAGTTCACCCCTCCACTTT. Translation gives CASSLGQVESSPLHF.

This clonotype was counted only a few times. The chain is built from TRBV29-1 and TRBJ2-7, with 7 positions matching TRBD1. The junction had 3 bases not matched to a gene; V was cut back by 4 bases and J by 0 bases. Germline V gene lookup returns CDR1 SQVTM and CDR2 ANQGSEA. This CDR3 comprises 13 residues. The CDR3 coding sequence is TGCAGCGTTGCGGGGACAGACTCCTACGAGCAGTACTTC. Protein: CSVAGTDSYEQYF.

The CDR3 loop reads CASSKDRDSTNTGELFF. Written as DNA, the CDR3 is TGTGCCAGCAGCAAAGACAGGGATTCGACGAACACCGGGGAGCTGTTTTTT. The chain carries TRBV21-1 and TRBJ2-2; TRBD1 is the table's D call and was not checked against the DNA. TRBV21-1 is deemed a pseudogene. This CDR3 is built from 17 residues.

The CDR3 protein is CASSGGAAGEQYF. CDR3 nucleotides: TGTGCCAGCTCGGGGGGGGCTGCGGGGGAGCAGTACTTC. The chain is built from TRBV27 and TRBJ2-7, with 8 bases aligning to TRBD2. V was pared by 8 bases and J by 7 bases, with 10 bases of the junction left unmatched. In germline, CDR1 is MNHEY, CDR2 SMNVEV (reference sequence). There are 13 residues in the CDR3.

This clonotype turned up a few times. The gene calls are TRBV5-1 and TRBJ2-1; TRBD2 is a possible D gene (6 bases). CDR3 length equals 17 residues. The V gene's germline CDR1 is SGHRS and CDR2 YFSETQ. V dropped 1 base and J dropped 5 bases, with 19 bases sitting between them. The CDR3 sequence is CASSLRRGGIGNNEQFF. In nucleotides, the CDR3 is TGCGCCAGCAGCTTGCGGCGGGGCGGAATTGGAAACAATGAGCAGTTCTTC.

V gene TRBV24-1 combines with J gene TRBJ2-1; D is uncertain. Between the trimmed V and J ends, which lost 7 bases and 10 bases, there was a span of 13 bases. Germline values: CDR1 KGHDR, CDR2 SFDVKD. The CDR3 loop spans 12 amino acids. The CDR3 loop is CATSAPYGEQFF. The CDR3 nucleotides are TGTGCCACCAGCGCCCCTTATGGAGAGCAGTTCTTC.

The rearrangement uses TRBV20-1 and TRBJ2-5, with D possibly matching TRBD2 (6 bases). From germline, CDR1 is DFQATT and CDR2 SNEGSKA (reference sequence). The CDR3 length is 15 residues. The V gene lost 0 bases and the J gene lost 2 bases, with 13 bases spanning the gap. CDR3 nucleotides: TGCAGTGCTAGAGATGTGGCGGGGAATCAAGAGACCCAGTACTTC. Amino acids: CSARDVAGNQETQYF.

This clonotype has more than one count but fewer than ten. The rearrangement links TRBV7-9 to TRBJ2-2; 8 bases line up with TRBD2. The ends lost 0 bases at V and 3 bases at J; junction bases unmatched: 6. The CDR3 spans 17 residues. Germline V gene data show CDR1 as SEHNR and CDR2 as FQNEAQ (reference sequence). DNA of the CDR3: TGTGCCAGCAGCTTAGCTCCAGCGGGAGATCACACCGGGGAGCTGTTTTTT. Protein product: CASSLAPAGDHTGELFF.

The chain recombines TRBV7-9 with TRBJ2-3; TRBD2 aligns across 8 bases. V lost 5 bases, J lost 4 bases, and 8 bases stayed unmatched. Looked up from germline, CDR1 is SEHNR and CDR2 is FQNEAQ (reference sequence). The CDR3 runs to 15 residues. CDR3 protein: CASSRYREGADTQYF. For the CDR3, the DNA is TGTGCCAGCAGCCGGTACCGGGAGGGGGCAGATACGCAGTATTTT.

The chain recombines TRBV4-1 with TRBJ1-5; D is ambiguous. V was pared by 7 bases and J by 4 bases, with 17 bases between. Germline V gene data show CDR1 as MGHRA and CDR2 as YSYEKL. The CDR3 extends over 15 amino acids. The CDR3 DNA is TGCGCCAGCACCCCAGCCATCGGTGAGAATCAGCCCCAGCATTTT. Encoded protein: CASTPAIGENQPQHF.

The rearrangement uses TRBV7-9 and TRBJ1-1; no reliable D call. The CDR3 spans 13 residues. V gave up 6 bases and J gave up 4 bases, with 12 bases separating them. From germline, CDR1 is SEHNR and CDR2 FQNEAQ (reference sequence). CDR3 loop: CASSHTVPTEAFF. The CDR3 bases are TGTGCCAGCAGTCACACAGTCCCCACTGAAGCTTTCTTT.

The CDR3 sequence is CASSEAKNPIRLGNTEAFF. In nucleotides, the CDR3 is TGTGCCAGCAGTGAAGCGAAAAACCCCATCCGACTTGGGAACACTGAAGCTTTCTTT. This chain connects TRBV6-1 to TRBJ1-1; D gene uncertain. V was cut by 0 bases and J by 1 base, with 21 bases left in between. The germline CDR1 and CDR2 sequences are MNHNS and SASEGT. CDR3 length: 19 amino acids.

This clonotype was detected only a few times. This chain links TRBV28 with TRBJ2-5; no clear D gene. The V end was cut by 11 bases, the J end by 4 bases, with 14 bases between. Germline lookup yields CDR1 MDHEN and CDR2 SYDVKM. The CDR3 totals 12 residues. CDR3 loop: CASAAYPETQYF. The CDR3 nucleotides are TGTGCCTCAGCTGCCTACCCAGAGACCCAGTACTTC. Supplemented by reference TRBV28 and TRBJ2-5, the full variable domain reads DVKVTQSSRYLVKRTGEKVFLECVQDMDHENMFWYRQDPGLGLRLIYFSYDVKMKEKGDIPEGYSVSREKKERFSLILESASTNQTSMYLCASAAYPETQYFGPGTRLLVL.

The chain combines TRBV24-1 with TRBJ2-1; D could derive from TRBD1 or TRBD2 (5 bases each). From germline, CDR1 is KGHDR and CDR2 SFDVKD. Trimming left V 3 bases short and J 2 bases short, with 13 bases between. The CDR3 runs to 16 residues. The CDR3 region has the DNA TGTGCCACCAGTGATCCCAGGGAGACCCCCTACAATGAGCAGTTCTTC. Encoded protein: CATSDPRETPYNEQFF.

This clonotype was seen at least ten times. V is TRBV5-1 and J is TRBJ2-3; 7 bases map to TRBD1. The CDR3 covers 17 residues. CDR1 and CDR2 (germline): SGHRS, YFSETQ. J lost 8 bases, V lost 0 bases, and 15 bases had no gene match. This CDR3 reads CASSLEGWTGDPGTQYF. In DNA form, the CDR3 reads TGCGCCAGCAGCTTGGAGGGCTGGACAGGCGACCCGGGTACGCAGTATTTT.

This chain connects TRBV4-1 to TRBJ2-1, with 10 bases matching TRBD2. After removal of 3 bases from V and 4 bases from J, the junction contained 6 bases not matched to a gene. This CDR3 has 16 amino acids. CDR1 and CDR2 from the germline V gene are MGHRA and YSYEKL. The CDR3 sequence is CASSQLAGGTYNEQFF. CDR3 bases: TGCGCCAGCAGCCAGTTAGCGGGGGGAACGTACAATGAGCAGTTCTTC.

The J gene is TRBJ2-1, the V gene TRBV29-1; 11 nucleotides match TRBD2. Germline V lookup: CDR1 SQVTM, CDR2 ANQGSEA. The CDR3 runs 16 residues. J was trimmed by 2 bases and V by 6 bases; bases with no gene match: 9. CDR3 region: CSVHLSGRATYNEQFF. Written as DNA, the CDR3 is TGCAGCGTCCACCTTAGCGGGAGGGCAACCTACAATGAGCAGTTCTTC.

This clonotype appeared once. The chain links TRBV9 to TRBJ2-5; no definite D call. The V and J ends lost 0 bases and 1 base respectively, with 10 bases between them. The CDR3 runs 15 residues. Germline V gene data show CDR1 as SGDLS and CDR2 as YYNGEE. CDR3 sequence reads: CASSVAPGSQETQYF. CDR3 in DNA: TGTGCCAGCAGCGTAGCTCCCGGCAGCCAAGAGACCCAGTACTTC.

V usage is TRBV4-1 and J usage is TRBJ2-2; TRBD1 aligns across 8 bases. CDR1 MGHRA and CDR2 YSYEKL come from the germline V gene. J was trimmed by 5 bases and V by 4 bases; bases with no gene match: 12. This CDR3 has 17 residues. Here the CDR3 reads CASSPIPGQELTGELFF. DNA of the CDR3: TGCGCCAGCAGCCCTATTCCGGGACAGGAGTTAACCGGGGAGCTGTTTTTT.

CDR3 sequence reads: CALPQLSYNEQFF. CDR3 DNA: TGTGCCCTCCCCCAGTTATCCTACAATGAGCAGTTCTTC. This chain uses TRBV2 with TRBJ2-1; D is unresolved. The germline V and J ends were trimmed by 11 bases and 1 base, with 12 bases remaining between them. CDR1 and CDR2 (germline): SNHLY, FYNNEI. There are 13 residues in the CDR3.

The J gene is TRBJ2-1, the V gene TRBV30, with D tentatively TRBD2 (6 bases). The CDR3 is 16 residues long. From germline, CDR1 is GTSNPN and CDR2 SVGIG (reference sequence). Between the trimmed V and J ends, which lost 2 bases and 0 bases, there was a span of 14 bases. The CDR3 DNA follows: TGTGCCTGGAGTCCGGGACTCACGAGCTCCTACAATGAGCAGTTCTTC. Protein sequence: CAWSPGLTSSYNEQFF. Variable domain in full (rest from reference TRBV30 and TRBJ2-1): SQTIHQWPATLVQPVGSPLSLECTVEGTSNPNLYWYRQAAGRGLQLLFYSVGIGQISSEVPQNLSASRPQDRQFILSSKKLLLSDSGFYLCAWSPGLTSSYNEQFFGPGTRLTVL.